This T cell receptor beta chain is drawn from a study of T cells in Graves' hyperthyroidism and ophthalmopathy. Study background: The authors collected peripheral blood at initial diagnosis, before any treatment. Findings and limits, study-wide: Blood shared most expanded thyroid clonotypes above 0.001.

The CDR3 length is 12 residues. V was clipped by 10 bases and J by 1 base; unmatched bases: 3. Germline V gene sequence: CDR1 MNHEY, CDR2 SMNVEV (reference sequence). Based on clinical symptoms, serum thyroxine and TRAb, thyroid ultrasound and orbital computed tomography, diagnoses were reached. The sample, blood from the first hyperthyroidism diagnosis, precedes any ophthalmopathy symptoms. Amplified regions were TCR beta CDR3 sequences from RNA transcripts. First-round RT-PCR targeting the TCR CDR3 was performed with the HTBI primer set. TCRdb itself ran the multiplex PCR reads through MiXCR, one entry per CDR3 protein. The table shows 730,000 or so distinct CDR3 sequences, with approximately 19% occurring only once. This clonotype turned up a few times. Its specificity is not known.

The specimen was blood. The chain has TRBV27 and TRBJ1-1; the match to TRBD1 covers 7 bases. The source of this sequence is a woman between 45 and 65 years old with Graves' hyperthyroidism that later progressed to Graves' ophthalmopathy. CDR3 coding DNA: TGTGCCACCAGGACAGGGAACACTGAAGCTTTCTTT. Translating it yields CATRTGNTEAFF.